The rows below give T cell receptor beta chains drawn from one sample of a study of T cells in Graves' hyperthyroidism and ophthalmopathy. MiXCR was run by TCRdb on the multiplex PCR reads, yielding one entry per CDR3 protein. The sample includes over 250,000 distinct CDR3 sequences, 25% of them seen just once. Material for sequencing was blood. These TCRs come from a man between 35 and 55 years old with Graves' hyperthyroidism that later progressed to Graves' ophthalmopathy. Both conserved end residues are trimmed from each CDR3.

V: TRBV20-1; J: TRBJ2-5; CDR3: SASRLAGHPQETQY
V: TRBV12-3/TRBV12-4; J: TRBJ2-7; CDR3: ASSSPGTQSSYEQY
V: TRBV18; J: TRBJ1-1; CDR3: ASSPSIMNTEAF
V: TRBV7-2; J: TRBJ1-5; CDR3: ASRFGPGAGQPQH
V: TRBV11-1; J: TRBJ2-2; CDR3: ASSLLRAGVTGELF
V: TRBV20-1; J: TRBJ2-2; CDR3: SARSPFGAGELF
V: TRBV7-8; J: TRBJ1-2; CDR3: ASSRNRDVAT
V: TRBV6-1; J: TRBJ1-2; CDR3: ASNLGQGDNDYGYT
V: TRBV28; J: TRBJ2-7; CDR3: ASSFWARGVSYEQY
V: TRBV20-1; J: TRBJ2-5; CDR3: SARGWAPAGGETQY
V: TRBV11-1; J: TRBJ2-2; CDR3: ASSPGEGTGGTGELF